One sample yielded the 18 T cell receptor beta chains listed below, sequenced in a study of cytomegalovirus exposure and HLA in healthy donors. Use of 60 Vbeta and 13 Jbeta primers characterized the PCR. Sequencing used immunoSEQ multiplex PCR; TCRdb keeps in-frame clones, though not all of them. The data contain some 150,000 clones, around 69% of them seen just once; the ten biggest clones take up under 3.5%. Sequencing used PBMCs. The receptors stem from a woman aged 25 to 39 in good health and CMV-seronegative.

The V gene is TRBV5-1, the J gene TRBJ2-1, with 8 positions matching TRBD2. The CDR3 runs to 16 residues. The germline gives CDR1 SGHRS, CDR2 YFSETQ. After removal of 0 bases from V and 1 base from J, the junction contained 3 bases not matched to a gene. DNA of the CDR3: TGCGCCAGCAGCTTGGGGCCTAGCGGGTCCTACAATGAGCAGTTCTTC. This encodes CASSLGPSGSYNEQFF.

This rearrangement joins TRBV11-1 to TRBJ2-1, with D possibly being TRBD2 (6 bases). This CDR3 has 15 amino acids. V lost 4 bases to trimming and J lost 3 bases, with 13 bases between them. Germline CDR1 SGHAT, CDR2 FQDESV (reference sequence). The CDR3 DNA reads as TGTGCCAGCAGCTCCGGCGGGACTCACTACAATGAGCAGTTCTTC. Residues: CASSSGGTHYNEQFF.

The chain carries TRBV7-6 and TRBJ2-7, with D perhaps matching TRBD2 (6 bases). The CDR3 is made up of 14 amino acids. Per the germline V gene, CDR1 is SGHVS and CDR2 is FNYEAQ. V lost 5 bases to trimming and J lost 2 bases, with 13 bases between them. CDR3 coding DNA: TGTGCCAGCAGCGCTGAGACTAGACCCTACGAGCAGTACTTC. It is translated as CASSAETRPYEQYF. Using reference TRBV7-6 and TRBJ2-7 for the parts outside the CDR3, the full variable domain is GAGVSQSPRYKVTKRGQDVALRCDPISGHVSLYWYRQALGQGPEFLTYFNYEAQQDKSGLPNDRFSAERPEGSISTLTIQRTEQRDSAMYRCASSAETRPYEQYFGPGTRLTVT.

This chain links TRBV6-1 with TRBJ2-7; the match to TRBD1 covers 9 bases. The CDR3 extends over 14 amino acids. V lost 4 bases and J lost 6; bases outside the gene matches: 7. Germline-derived CDR1 and CDR2 are MNHNS and SASEGT. The CDR3 protein is CASSGRDRVFEQYF. The CDR3 DNA is TGTGCCAGCAGTGGGCGGGACAGGGTATTCGAGCAGTACTTC.

The chain links TRBV6-5 to TRBJ1-1; D unclear. CDR3 length equals 13 residues. Trimming cost V 0 bases and J 3 bases, with 5 bases left between them. CDR1 is MNHEY and CDR2 is SVGAGI in the germline V gene. The CDR3 DNA reads TGTGCCAGCAGTTACTCTTCGTACACTGAAGCTTTCTTT. It specifies CASSYSSYTEAFF.

The chain couples TRBV19 to TRBJ2-2; 7 bases match TRBD2. The ends lost 5 bases at V and 5 bases at J; junction bases unmatched: 5. CDR3 length equals 14 residues. Germline values: CDR1 LNHDA, CDR2 SQIVND (reference sequence). The CDR3 is CASSPRGVTGELFF. CDR3 sequence (DNA): TGTGCCAGTAGTCCCCGGGGGGTTACCGGGGAGCTGTTTTTT.

A remark on this clone: Its ends do not fully match the called genes, so a read error is possible. This chain connects TRBV7-9 to TRBJ2-7; no reliable D call. The germline gives CDR1 SEHNR, CDR2 FQNEAQ (reference sequence). This CDR3 comprises 15 residues. CDR3 region: CSSSLIEANSYEQYF. Here the CDR3 DNA reads TGTTCCAGCAGCTTAATTGAAGCGAACTCCTACGAGCAGTACTTC.

This clone has only one observation. The rearrangement uses TRBV14 and TRBJ2-5; D is possibly TRBD1 (5 bases). The CDR3 covers 14 residues. Germline CDR1 and CDR2: SGHDN and FVKESK. Trimming took off 4 bases at V and 7 bases at J, with 16 bases between the two ends. The CDR3 bases are TGTGCCAGCAGCCTACGACAGCCATCGGGGACCCAGTACTTC. Translated: CASSLRQPSGTQYF.

The chain combines TRBV4-1 with TRBJ2-3, with unresolved D. Between the trimmed V and J ends, which lost 4 bases and 6 bases, there was a span of 8 bases. This CDR3 has 12 amino acids. The germline gives CDR1 MGHRA, CDR2 YSYEKL. The CDR3 reads CASSLSLDTQYF. The CDR3 DNA reads TGCGCCAGCAGCCTTAGTTTGGATACGCAGTATTTT.

The V and J genes are TRBV30 and TRBJ1-6; possibly TRBD1 for D (6 bases). CDR3 length: 14 amino acids. Germline V gene sequence: CDR1 GTSNPN, CDR2 SVGIG (reference sequence). V lost 7 bases and J 3 bases, leaving 13 bases between the germline ends. This chain's CDR3 is CAFTGFIYNSPLHF. The CDR3 DNA reads as TGTGCCTTCACAGGGTTTATCTATAATTCACCCCTCCACTTT.

This rearrangement joins TRBV10-2 to TRBJ2-3, with 9 bases identical to TRBD2. V lost 0 bases to trimming and J lost 5 bases; unmatched junction nucleotides: 6. The CDR3 extends over 16 amino acids. Germline V gene data show CDR1 as WSHSY and CDR2 as SAAADI. The CDR3 DNA sequence: TGCGCCAGCAGTGAGTCGAAGCGCGGGAGGGTAGATACGCAGTATTTT. It yields the protein CASSESKRGRVDTQYF.

This clone appeared once. The junction differs from germline at one of its ends, possibly a read error. The J gene is TRBJ2-1, the V gene TRBV5-1; weak D call: TRBD1 (6 bases). Germline assignment: CDR1 SGHRS and CDR2 YFSETQ. CDR3 length equals 15 residues. CDR3 bases: TGCGCCAGCAGCCCGGGACACCAATCCTCCAATGAGCAGTTCTTC. It encodes CASSPGHQSSNEQFF.

This chain joins TRBV23-1 and TRBJ1-3; D not resolved. TRBV23-1 is an ORF, with its function uncertain. The CDR3 totals 15 residues. Trimming stripped 6 bases from V and 0 bases from J, with 12 bases between. CDR3 sequence: CASRRKARSGNTIYF. In DNA form, the CDR3 reads TGCGCCAGCAGGCGGAAGGCCCGCTCTGGAAACACCATATATTTT.

The chain couples TRBV30 to TRBJ2-6, with D unresolved. The CDR3 has 13 amino acids. V gave up 5 bases and J gave up 4 bases, with 9 bases separating them. CDR1 and CDR2 (germline): GTSNPN, SVGIG (reference sequence). In nucleotides, the CDR3 is TGTGCCTGGGACGAGGTGGGGGCCAACGTCCTGACTTTC. Amino acids: CAWDEVGANVLTF.

V and J are TRBV7-9 and TRBJ2-2; 12 positions match TRBD2. Looked up from germline, CDR1 is SEHNR and CDR2 is FQNEAQ (reference sequence). Germline trimming cut 5 bases from V and 7 bases from J; bases unmatched to any gene: 8. There are 16 residues in the CDR3. CDR3 sequence (DNA): TGTGCCAGCAGCCCCCGGACTAGCGGGAATCACGGGGAGCTGTTTTTT. It yields the protein CASSPRTSGNHGELFF.

The rearrangement joins TRBV19 to TRBJ1-3; D is ambiguous. CDR3 length: 12 amino acids. V was cut by 5 bases and J by 8 bases, with 10 bases left in between. Per germline, CDR1 LNHDA and CDR2 SQIVND (reference sequence). The CDR3 protein is CASSLDGDTIYF. The CDR3 DNA reads TGTGCCAGTAGTCTCGACGGGGACACCATATATTTT.

The chain combines TRBV5-1 with TRBJ1-2; weak D call: TRBD1 (5 bases). V lost 0 bases and J 6 bases, leaving 15 bases between the germline ends. The length of the CDR3 is 15 residues. The germline V gene has CDR1 SGHRS and CDR2 YFSETQ. The CDR3 region has the DNA TGCGCCAGCAGCTTGGATCCGGGCAGGGATGATGGCTACACCTTC. Protein: CASSLDPGRDDGYTF.

J is TRBJ2-5 and V is TRBV19, with D maybe TRBD2 (6 bases). V lost 4 bases to trimming and J lost 5 bases, with 11 bases between them. Per the germline V gene, CDR1 is LNHDA and CDR2 is SQIVND (reference sequence). This CDR3 is 13 amino acids long. In DNA, the CDR3 is TGTGCCAGTAGTAGATCAGGAGGGGAGACCCAGTACTTC. It encodes CASSRSGGETQYF.